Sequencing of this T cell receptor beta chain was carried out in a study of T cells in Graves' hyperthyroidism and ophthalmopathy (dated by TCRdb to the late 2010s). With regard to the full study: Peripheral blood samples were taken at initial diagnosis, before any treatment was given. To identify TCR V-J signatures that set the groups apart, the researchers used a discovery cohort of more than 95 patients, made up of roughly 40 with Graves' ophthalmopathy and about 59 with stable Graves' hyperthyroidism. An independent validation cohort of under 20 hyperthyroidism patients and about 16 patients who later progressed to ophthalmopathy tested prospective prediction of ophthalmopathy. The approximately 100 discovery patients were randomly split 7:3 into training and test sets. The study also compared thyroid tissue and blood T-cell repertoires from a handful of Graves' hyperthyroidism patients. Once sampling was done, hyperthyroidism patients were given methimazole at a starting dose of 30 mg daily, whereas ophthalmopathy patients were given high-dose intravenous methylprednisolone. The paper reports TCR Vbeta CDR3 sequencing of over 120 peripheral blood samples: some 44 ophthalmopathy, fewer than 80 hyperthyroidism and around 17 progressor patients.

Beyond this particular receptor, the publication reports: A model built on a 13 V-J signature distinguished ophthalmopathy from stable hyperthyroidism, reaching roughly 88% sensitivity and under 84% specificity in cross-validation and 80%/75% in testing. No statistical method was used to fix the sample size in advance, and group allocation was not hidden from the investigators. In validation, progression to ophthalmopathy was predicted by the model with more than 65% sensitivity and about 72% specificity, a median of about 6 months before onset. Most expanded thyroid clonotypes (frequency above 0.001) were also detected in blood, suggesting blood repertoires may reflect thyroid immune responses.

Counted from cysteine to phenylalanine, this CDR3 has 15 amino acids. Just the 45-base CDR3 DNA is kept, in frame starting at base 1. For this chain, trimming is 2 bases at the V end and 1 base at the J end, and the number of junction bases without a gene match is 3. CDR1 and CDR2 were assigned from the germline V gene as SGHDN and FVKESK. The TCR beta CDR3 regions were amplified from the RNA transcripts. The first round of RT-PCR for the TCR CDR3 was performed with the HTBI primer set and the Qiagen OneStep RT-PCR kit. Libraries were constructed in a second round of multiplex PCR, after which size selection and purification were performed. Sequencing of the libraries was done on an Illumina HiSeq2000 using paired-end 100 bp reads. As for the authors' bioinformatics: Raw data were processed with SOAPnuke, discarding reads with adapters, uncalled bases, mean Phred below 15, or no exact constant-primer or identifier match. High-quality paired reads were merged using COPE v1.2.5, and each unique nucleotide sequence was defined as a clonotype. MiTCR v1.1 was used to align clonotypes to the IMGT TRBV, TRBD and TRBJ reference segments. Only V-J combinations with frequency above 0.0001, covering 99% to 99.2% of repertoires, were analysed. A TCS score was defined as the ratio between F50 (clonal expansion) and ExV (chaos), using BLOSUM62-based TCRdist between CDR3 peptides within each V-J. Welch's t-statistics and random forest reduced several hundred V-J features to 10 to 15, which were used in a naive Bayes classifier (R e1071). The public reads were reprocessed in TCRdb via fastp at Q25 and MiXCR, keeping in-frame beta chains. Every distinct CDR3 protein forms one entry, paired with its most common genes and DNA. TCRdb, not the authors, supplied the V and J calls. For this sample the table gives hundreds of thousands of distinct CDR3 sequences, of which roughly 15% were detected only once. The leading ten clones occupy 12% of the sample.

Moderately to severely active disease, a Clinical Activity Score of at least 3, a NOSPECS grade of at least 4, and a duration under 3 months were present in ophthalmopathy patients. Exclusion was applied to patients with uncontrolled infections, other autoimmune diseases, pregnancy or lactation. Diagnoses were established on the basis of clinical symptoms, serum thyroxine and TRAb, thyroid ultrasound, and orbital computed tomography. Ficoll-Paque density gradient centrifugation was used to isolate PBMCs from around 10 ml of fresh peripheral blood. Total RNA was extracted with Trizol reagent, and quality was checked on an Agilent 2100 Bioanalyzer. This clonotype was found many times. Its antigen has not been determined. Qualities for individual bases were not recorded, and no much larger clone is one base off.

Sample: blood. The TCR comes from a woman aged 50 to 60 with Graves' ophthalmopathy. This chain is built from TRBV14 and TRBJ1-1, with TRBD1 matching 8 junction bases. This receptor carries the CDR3 CASSQIGQGNTEAFF. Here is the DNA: TGTGCCAGCAGCCAAATAGGACAGGGGAACACTGAAGCTTTCTTT.